The 10 T cell receptor beta chains presented below share a single source sample, sequenced in a study of T cell repertoires in cytomegalovirus infection. TCRdb fed the reads into MiXCR, producing one record per CDR3 protein. The sample holds around 69,000 distinct CDR3 sequences, roughly 20% seen once. No antigen is known for these receptors. Source: CD8+ T cells from cultured PBMCs, taken from culture after CMV antigen stimulation. The origin of the receptors is a human donor in good health (CMV status not recorded). Some clones in this sample may be carry-over from other donors' samples.

The J gene is TRBJ1-5, the V gene TRBV15, with TRBD1 as a possible D gene (6 bases). The ends were cut back, 8 bases at V and 2 bases at J, with 16 bases in the middle. From germline, CDR1 is LNHNV and CDR2 YYDKDF (reference sequence). This CDR3 has 15 residues. CDR3 amino acids: CATRRQGQGNQPQHF. The CDR3 DNA is TGTGCCACCCGACGGCAGGGGCAAGGCAATCAGCCCCAGCATTTT.

The chain links TRBV6-2 or TRBV6-3 to TRBJ1-3; unclear D gene. The CDR3 totals 11 residues. Germline CDR1 and CDR2: MNHEY and SVGEGT. V lost 6 bases to trimming and J lost 7 bases, with 7 bases between them. CDR3 DNA sequence: TGTGCCAGCAGCCCCCGGAACACCATATATTTT. Protein product: CASSPRNTIYF.

The CDR3 coding sequence is TGTGCCAGCAGCGTCGAGGGTATGAACAATCAGCCCCAGCATTTT. It codes for CASSVEGMNNQPQHF. J is TRBJ1-5 and V is TRBV9; D unresolved. The CDR3 covers 15 residues. Germline V lookup: CDR1 SGDLS, CDR2 YYNGEE. V lost 2 bases, J lost 3 bases, and 12 bases lay in between.

V gene TRBV7-9 combines with J gene TRBJ1-1, with TRBD1 as a possible D gene (5 bases). V lost 1 base, J lost 0 bases, and 12 bases lay in between. Looked up from germline, CDR1 is SEHNR and CDR2 is FQNEAQ (reference sequence). This CDR3 has 16 residues. In DNA form, the CDR3 reads TGTGCCAGCAGCTTAGGCATACAGGAGTTGAACACTGAAGCTTTCTTT. Its protein is CASSLGIQELNTEAFF. The full variable domain, rest sourced from reference TRBV7-9 and TRBJ1-1, is DTGVSQNPRHKITKRGQNVTFRCDPISEHNRLYWYRQTLGQGPEFLTYFQNEAQLEKSRLLSDRFSAERPKGSFSTLEIQRTEQGDSAMYLCASSLGIQELNTEAFFGQGTRLTVV.

This sequence joins TRBV28 and TRBJ1-1, with D perhaps matching TRBD1 (6 bases). Germline CDR1 MDHEN, CDR2 SYDVKM. The CDR3 spans 13 residues. The germline V and J ends were trimmed by 7 bases and 2 bases, with 11 bases remaining between them. CDR3 loop: CASTGQTNTEAFF. The CDR3 bases are TGTGCCAGCACAGGACAGACAAACACTGAAGCTTTCTTT.

This rearrangement joins TRBV4-3 to TRBJ1-1; D gene unclear. With 1 base removed from V and 3 bases from J, the gap between germline ends came to 6 bases. The germline V gene encodes CDR1 LGHNA and CDR2 YSLEER. This CDR3 is 13 amino acids long. CDR3 bases: TGCGCCAGCAGCCAAGGCCCAGACACTGAAGCTTTCTTT. This translates into CASSQGPDTEAFF.

The chain joins TRBV19 to TRBJ2-2; tentatively, D is TRBD1 (5 bases). The CDR3 sequence is 17 residues long. Trimming removed 3 bases from V and 1 base from J, with 15 bases in between. CDR1 and CDR2 (germline): LNHDA, SQIVND (reference sequence). The CDR3 DNA reads TGTGCCAGTAGTATGATGATAACAGGACAGAACACCGGGGAGCTGTTTTTT. It yields the protein CASSMMITGQNTGELFF.

This clonotype has more than one count but fewer than ten. The chain carries TRBV7-6 and TRBJ1-3, with 7 positions matching TRBD1. V gave up 1 base and J gave up 0 bases; unmatched junction bases: 9. CDR3 length equals 18 residues. Germline CDR1 reads SGHVS; CDR2 reads FNYEAQ. The CDR3 loop reads CASSLEWGTASSGNTIYF. The CDR3 region has the DNA TGTGCCAGCAGCTTAGAATGGGGGACAGCTTCCTCTGGAAACACCATATATTTT.

The chain carries TRBV7-8 and TRBJ2-7; 10 bases match TRBD1. The CDR3 has 18 amino acids. After removal of 1 base from V and 2 bases from J, the junction contained 11 bases not matched to a gene. CDR1 is SGHVS and CDR2 is FQNEAQ in the germline V gene. The CDR3 here is CASSLGQGASRRAYEQYF. The CDR3 coding sequence is TGTGCCAGCAGCTTAGGACAGGGGGCCTCGAGAAGGGCCTACGAGCAGTACTTC.

The chain combines TRBV6-1 with TRBJ1-2; a weak D match, TRBD1 (6 bases). This CDR3 comprises 12 residues. With 6 bases removed from V and 9 bases from J, the gap between germline ends came to 14 bases. Germline CDR1 reads MNHNS; CDR2 reads SASEGT. CDR3 amino acids: CASRVSDRSYTF. The CDR3 coding sequence is TGTGCCAGCAGAGTTAGTGACAGGAGCTACACCTTC.